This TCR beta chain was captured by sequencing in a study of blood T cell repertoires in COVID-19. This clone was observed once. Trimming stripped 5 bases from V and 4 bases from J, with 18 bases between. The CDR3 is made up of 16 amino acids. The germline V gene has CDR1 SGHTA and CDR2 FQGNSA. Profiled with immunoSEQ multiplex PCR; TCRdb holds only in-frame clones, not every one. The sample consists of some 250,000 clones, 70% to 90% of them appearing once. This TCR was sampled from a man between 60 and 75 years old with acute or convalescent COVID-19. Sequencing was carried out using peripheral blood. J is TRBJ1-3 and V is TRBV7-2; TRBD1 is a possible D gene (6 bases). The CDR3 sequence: CASSPTTGLAGNTIYF. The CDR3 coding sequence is TGTGCCAGCAGCCCGACCACAGGGTTGGCGGGAAACACCATATATTTT.